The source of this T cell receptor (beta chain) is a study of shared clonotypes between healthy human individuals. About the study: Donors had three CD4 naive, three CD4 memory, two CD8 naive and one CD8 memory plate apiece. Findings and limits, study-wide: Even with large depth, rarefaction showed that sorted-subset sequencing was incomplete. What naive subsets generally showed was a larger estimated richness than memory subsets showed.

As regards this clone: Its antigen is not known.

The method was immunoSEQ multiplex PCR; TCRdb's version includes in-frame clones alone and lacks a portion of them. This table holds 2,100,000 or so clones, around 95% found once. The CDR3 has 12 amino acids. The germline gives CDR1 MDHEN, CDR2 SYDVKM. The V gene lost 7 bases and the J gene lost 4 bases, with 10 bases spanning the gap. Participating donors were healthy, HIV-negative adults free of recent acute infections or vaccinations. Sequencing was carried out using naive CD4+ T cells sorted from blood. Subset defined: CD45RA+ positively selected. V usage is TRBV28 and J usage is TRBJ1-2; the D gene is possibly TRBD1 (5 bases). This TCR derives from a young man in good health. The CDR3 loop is CASNQGGYGYTF. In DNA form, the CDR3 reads TGTGCCAGCAATCAGGGAGGCTATGGCTACACCTTC.